The present entry profiles one TCR beta chain with its context. Its matching antigen is unknown. Mismatch with germline at one junction end may stem from a read error. The sample belongs to a study of cytomegalovirus exposure and HLA in healthy donors. Broader study findings: Excluded were some V segments that proved indistinguishable, including TRBV6-2 and TRBV6-3. Roughly uniform depth of sequencing across donors was assumed in presence/absence analyses.

The primer mix had 60 Vbeta and 13 Jbeta primers. Sequencing was performed with immunoSEQ multiplex PCR; in TCRdb, only in-frame clones are kept and a portion is missing. The table includes some 130,000 clones, roughly four fifths detected once. CDR1 is SEHNR, CDR2 FQNEAQ, per germline (reference sequence). The CDR3 extends over 15 amino acids. The sequenced sample consisted of PBMCs. The origin of this receptor is a male donor in good health and CMV-seronegative. The V call is TRBV7-9, the J call TRBJ1-2; 9 nucleotides match TRBD1. The chain's CDR3 is CSSSLGGTGSPGYTF. DNA for the CDR3: TGTTCCAGCAGCTTAGGAGGGACAGGGTCGCCTGGCTACACCTTC.